The T cell receptor (beta chain) under discussion was sequenced for a study of technical replicates of blood from a few donors. The trim removed 6 bases at V and 3 bases at J, leaving 13 bases unmatched. Germline assignment: CDR1 SEHNR and CDR2 FQNEAQ (reference sequence). This CDR3 comprises 16 residues. TCRdb's table, derived via immunoSEQ multiplex PCR, lists solely in-frame clones and lacks some. The sample yields 35,000 to 50,000 clones, around 97% seen once. The receptor comes from a human donor in good health. The V call is TRBV7-9, the J call TRBJ1-2, with 7 nucleotides matching TRBD1. The specimen was T cells isolated from PBMCs. The CDR3 here is CASRNTGASLDYGYTF. In nucleotides, the CDR3 is TGTGCCAGCAGAAATACAGGGGCATCCCTAGACTATGGCTACACCTTC. The whole variable domain, remainder taken from reference TRBV7-9 and TRBJ1-2, is DTGVSQNPRHKITKRGQNVTFRCDPISEHNRLYWYRQTLGQGPEFLTYFQNEAQLEKSRLLSDRFSAERPKGSFSTLEIQRTEQGDSAMYLCASRNTGASLDYGYTFGSGTRLTVV.